This T cell receptor (beta chain) was obtained from a study of OX40 agonist ivuxolimab in advanced cancers. The germline V gene has CDR1 ENHRY and CDR2 SYGVKD. The CDR3 totals 16 residues. The V segment lost 0 bases and the J segment 5 bases; nucleotides outside the gene matches: 9. Concerning this clone itself: The antigen is not known.

General observations from the study: CD8+ T cells averaged more expanded clones than CD4+.

The protocol was immunoSEQ multiplex PCR, while the TCRdb copy is restricted to in-frame clones and leaves out a portion. This table has more than 45,000 clones, roughly nine tenths appearing once. The TCR comes from an adult with an advanced solid tumor such as melanoma, head and neck, liver or kidney cancer. The chain links TRBV10-3 to TRBJ1-1, with 7 bases identical to TRBD1. The sample consisted of CD4+ or CD8+ T cells sorted from blood, taken in a trial of the OX40 agonist ivuxolimab. The CDR3 here is CAISESGTARLTEAFF. CDR3 nucleotide sequence: TGTGCCATCAGTGAGTCCGGGACAGCCCGGTTAACTGAAGCTTTCTTT.